The clone carrying this T cell receptor beta chain was seen at least ten times. TCRdb used MiXCR to reprocess the reads, holding one entry per CDR3 protein. The sample carries roughly 300,000 distinct CDR3 sequences, 9.5% recorded once. These data belong to a study of T cell repertoires in cytomegalovirus infection. This CDR3 is built from 16 residues. The V gene lost 4 bases and the J gene lost 6 bases, with 16 bases spanning the gap. Germline-derived CDR1 and CDR2 are SGHTA and FQGNSA. The rearrangement uses TRBV7-2 and TRBJ1-6; D gene ambiguous. The source material was PBMCs. The TCR was taken from a human donor in good health (CMV status not recorded). Some clones in this sample may be carry-over from other donors' samples. CDR3 sequence reads: CASSSATAEFNSPLHF. CDR3 coding DNA: TGTGCCAGCAGCTCCGCAACGGCAGAGTTTAATTCACCCCTCCACTTT.